The rows below give T cell receptor beta chains drawn from one sample of a study of shared clonotypes between healthy human individuals. TCRdb's table, derived via immunoSEQ multiplex PCR, lists solely in-frame clones and lacks some. The sample includes roughly 2,000,000 clones, 80% to 95% of them seen just once. The specimen was naive CD8+ T cells from PBMCs. These receptors all stem from a man between 18 and 29 years old in good health. Some clones in this sample may be carry-over from other donors' samples. The CDR3 runs from the conserved cysteine through the conserved F or W. Fields, in order: CDR3 DNA, CDR3 protein, CDR3 length, clone size, D gene, J gene, V gene. The D gene is left open where the match is weak. Clone size, where shown, is once, few, many, or a class for clones that have expanded.

CDR3 DNA: TGTGCCAGCAGCCCGACCGGGGGGACTAGCGGCTCCTACAATGAGCAGTTCTTC
CDR3 protein: CASSPTGGTSGSYNEQFF
CDR3 length: 18
clone size: NA
D gene: TRBD2
J gene: TRBJ2-1
V gene: TRBV7-7

CDR3 DNA: TGTGCCAGCAGTTACCCTGGACAGCCCTCCTACGAGCAGTACTTC
CDR3 protein: CASSYPGQPSYEQYF
CDR3 length: 15
clone size: NA
D gene: NA
J gene: TRBJ2-7
V gene: TRBV28

CDR3 DNA: TGCGCCAGCAGCTTGGGAAGGGAGGACACTGAAGCTTTCTTT
CDR3 protein: CASSLGREDTEAFF
CDR3 length: 14
clone size: few
D gene: NA
J gene: TRBJ1-1
V gene: TRBV5-1

CDR3 DNA: TGTGCCTGGAGTGATGGGACAGCAAATGAAAAACTGTTTTTT
CDR3 protein: CAWSDGTANEKLFF
CDR3 length: 14
clone size: NA
D gene: TRBD1
J gene: TRBJ1-4
V gene: TRBV30

CDR3 DNA: TGTGCCAGCAGTGAAGCGATCAGCGCCAATGAGCAGTTCTTC
CDR3 protein: CASSEAISANEQFF
CDR3 length: 14
clone size: NA
D gene: NA
J gene: TRBJ2-1
V gene: TRBV2

CDR3 DNA: TGTGCTAGTGGTTTAGAAGCTTCCTACGAGCAGTACTTC
CDR3 protein: CASGLEASYEQYF
CDR3 length: 13
clone size: NA
D gene: NA
J gene: TRBJ2-7
V gene: TRBV12-5

CDR3 DNA: TGCGCCAGCAGCCAAGAACAGGGTCTCGCCTACGAGCAGTACTTC
CDR3 protein: CASSQEQGLAYEQYF
CDR3 length: 15
clone size: NA
D gene: NA
J gene: TRBJ2-7
V gene: TRBV4-3

CDR3 DNA: TGCAGTGCTTGGGACCGGACTGAAGCTTTCTTT
CDR3 protein: CSAWDRTEAFF
CDR3 length: 11
clone size: NA
D gene: NA
J gene: TRBJ1-1
V gene: TRBV20-1

CDR3 DNA: TGTGCCAGCAGTCCCTTACCCGGGACTAGCGGGCGCTCCTACGAGCAGTACTTC
CDR3 protein: CASSPLPGTSGRSYEQYF
CDR3 length: 18
clone size: NA
D gene: TRBD2
J gene: TRBJ2-7
V gene: TRBV27

CDR3 DNA: TGCAGCGTTGAAGATCCGGGGGGGTTCCAAGAGACCCAGTACTTC
CDR3 protein: CSVEDPGGFQETQYF
CDR3 length: 15
clone size: NA
D gene: TRBD2
J gene: TRBJ2-5
V gene: TRBV29-1

CDR3 DNA: TGTGCCAGCAGCTTAGGGGTCAGGGAGGAGGCTTTCTTT
CDR3 protein: CASSLGVREEAFF
CDR3 length: 13
clone size: few
D gene: NA
J gene: TRBJ1-1
V gene: TRBV7-9

CDR3 DNA: TGTGCCAGCAGCTTAGGCGCTAGCAGAAGCACAGATACGCAGTATTTT
CDR3 protein: CASSLGASRSTDTQYF
CDR3 length: 16
clone size: NA
D gene: NA
J gene: TRBJ2-3
V gene: TRBV7-3

CDR3 DNA: TGTGCCGGAGGACAGGACAATGAGCAGTTCTTC
CDR3 protein: CAGGQDNEQFF
CDR3 length: 11
clone size: NA
D gene: TRBD1
J gene: TRBJ2-1
V gene: TRBV25-1

CDR3 DNA: TGTGCCAGCAGCTTGGTTAGCTTCTACAATGAGCAGTTCTTC
CDR3 protein: CASSLVSFYNEQFF
CDR3 length: 14
clone size: NA
D gene: NA
J gene: TRBJ2-1
V gene: TRBV5-6

CDR3 DNA: TGTGCCAGCAGCCCCCCTTGGAGGGCAGATACGCAGTATTTT
CDR3 protein: CASSPPWRADTQYF
CDR3 length: 14
clone size: NA
D gene: NA
J gene: TRBJ2-3
V gene: TRBV7-9

CDR3 DNA: TGTGCCAGCAGCCAAGAACGGGGGTCCTACGAGCAGTACTTC
CDR3 protein: CASSQERGSYEQYF
CDR3 length: 14
clone size: NA
D gene: NA
J gene: TRBJ2-7
V gene: TRBV14

CDR3 DNA: TGCGCCAGCAGCTTTTCAGGGAGCGAGCAGTACTTC
CDR3 protein: CASSFSGSEQYF
CDR3 length: 12
clone size: NA
D gene: NA
J gene: TRBJ2-7
V gene: TRBV5-1

CDR3 DNA: TGCGCCAGCAGCCTAGCGGGTTCCCCCTACAATGAGCAGTTCTTC
CDR3 protein: CASSLAGSPYNEQFF
CDR3 length: 15
clone size: NA
D gene: TRBD2
J gene: TRBJ2-1
V gene: TRBV4-1

CDR3 DNA: TGTGCCAGCATAGGAGGGCATGAGCAGTTCTTC
CDR3 protein: CASIGGHEQFF
CDR3 length: 11
clone size: NA
D gene: NA
J gene: TRBJ2-1
V gene: TRBV6-5

CDR3 DNA: TGTGCCAGCAGCAAAGGAAGGGACGGAGCCTACGAGCAGTACTTC
CDR3 protein: CASSKGRDGAYEQYF
CDR3 length: 15
clone size: NA
D gene: NA
J gene: TRBJ2-7
V gene: TRBV21-1

CDR3 DNA: TGTGCCAGCAGCGATCCCCGGGTGAGGTTAGGGGCCAACGTCCTGACTTTC
CDR3 protein: CASSDPRVRLGANVLTF
CDR3 length: 17
clone size: NA
D gene: NA
J gene: TRBJ2-6
V gene: TRBV9

CDR3 DNA: TGTGCCAGCACCTCTGGTAACGGACCGAACACTGAAGCTTTCTTT
CDR3 protein: CASTSGNGPNTEAFF
CDR3 length: 15
clone size: NA
D gene: NA
J gene: TRBJ1-1
V gene: TRBV7-9

CDR3 DNA: TGTGCCAGCAGCTTACAAAGGGGCCCTTACAATGAGCAGTTCTTC
CDR3 protein: CASSLQRGPYNEQFF
CDR3 length: 15
clone size: once
D gene: NA
J gene: TRBJ2-1
V gene: TRBV7-3

CDR3 DNA: TGTGCCAGCAGCTTGACCGGGACGCCTGGTGACAGCTACACCTTC
CDR3 protein: CASSLTGTPGDSYTF
CDR3 length: 15
clone size: NA
D gene: NA
J gene: TRBJ1-2
V gene: TRBV5-5

CDR3 DNA: TGCAGCGTGATAGACAGGGGATTGTTCGAGCAGTACTTC
CDR3 protein: CSVIDRGLFEQYF
CDR3 length: 13
clone size: NA
D gene: TRBD1
J gene: TRBJ2-7
V gene: TRBV29-1

CDR3 DNA: TGTGCCAGCAGTTTATCCCCGGCTAGCGGGATCTTCGAGCAGTACTTC
CDR3 protein: CASSLSPASGIFEQYF
CDR3 length: 16
clone size: NA
D gene: TRBD2
J gene: TRBJ2-7
V gene: TRBV27

CDR3 DNA: TGTGCCAGCAGTCGGGGCGCACGTGGGAGCGAGCAGTTCTTC
CDR3 protein: CASSRGARGSEQFF
CDR3 length: 14
clone size: once
D gene: NA
J gene: TRBJ2-1
V gene: TRBV7-8

CDR3 DNA: TGTGCCAGCAGTTTATCGGGCGGGAGTTCCTACGAGCAGTACTTC
CDR3 protein: CASSLSGGSSYEQYF
CDR3 length: 15
clone size: NA
D gene: TRBD2
J gene: TRBJ2-7
V gene: TRBV27

CDR3 DNA: TGTGCCATCCGGGACAGGGGCGAGTATGGCTACACCTTC
CDR3 protein: CAIRDRGEYGYTF
CDR3 length: 13
clone size: NA
D gene: TRBD1
J gene: TRBJ1-2
V gene: TRBV28

CDR3 DNA: TGTGCCAGCAGTTTACTCCCCGTAACTAATGAAAAACTGTTTTTT
CDR3 protein: CASSLLPVTNEKLFF
CDR3 length: 15
clone size: NA
D gene: NA
J gene: TRBJ1-4
V gene: TRBV27

CDR3 DNA: TGTGCCAGCAGCGTAGTTCTGAGTACGGGCACCGGGGAGCTGTTTTTT
CDR3 protein: CASSVVLSTGTGELFF
CDR3 length: 16
clone size: NA
D gene: NA
J gene: TRBJ2-2
V gene: TRBV9

CDR3 DNA: TGCGCCAGCAGCTGGGGAGGGGGTGAGAACGAGCAGTACTTC
CDR3 protein: CASSWGGGENEQYF
CDR3 length: 14
clone size: NA
D gene: NA
J gene: TRBJ2-7
V gene: TRBV5-1

CDR3 DNA: TGTGCCAGCAGCTTGCGGGACGGTACCTACGAGCAGTACTTC
CDR3 protein: CASSLRDGTYEQYF
CDR3 length: 14
clone size: NA
D gene: NA
J gene: TRBJ2-7
V gene: TRBV5-4

CDR3 DNA: TGCAGCGTTGAAGAGGGTCGTCTAGGTTCTAGCTTC
CDR3 protein: CSVEEGRLGSSF
CDR3 length: 12
clone size: NA
D gene: NA
J gene: TRBJ1-2
V gene: TRBV29-1

CDR3 DNA: TGTGCCAGCAGCTACCCCTATACGTCCACTAGCACAGATACGCAGTATTTT
CDR3 protein: CASSYPYTSTSTDTQYF
CDR3 length: 17
clone size: NA
D gene: NA
J gene: TRBJ2-3
V gene: TRBV7-8

CDR3 DNA: TGTGCCAGCAGCCCGAGGACTACCAAGGTTACCGGGGAGACCCAGTACTTC
CDR3 protein: CASSPRTTKVTGETQYF
CDR3 length: 17
clone size: NA
D gene: NA
J gene: TRBJ2-5
V gene: TRBV7-7

CDR3 DNA: TGTGCCAGCAGCGCCCAGGCCCGACAGGGGGAGGCCACTGAAGCTTTCTTT
CDR3 protein: CASSAQARQGEATEAFF
CDR3 length: 17
clone size: NA
D gene: TRBD1
J gene: TRBJ1-1
V gene: TRBV9

CDR3 DNA: TGTGCCACCAGCAGAGACTATAATGAGCAGTTCTTC
CDR3 protein: CATSRDYNEQFF
CDR3 length: 12
clone size: NA
D gene: NA
J gene: TRBJ2-1
V gene: TRBV15

CDR3 DNA: TGCAGCGTTGAGGTGGGCAGCCTGAGGGACTATGGCTACACCTTC
CDR3 protein: CSVEVGSLRDYGYTF
CDR3 length: 15
clone size: NA
D gene: NA
J gene: TRBJ1-2
V gene: TRBV29-1

CDR3 DNA: TGTGCCAGCAGCTTATTAGGGCGGGGACAGGGGGCGGAGACCCAGTACTTC
CDR3 protein: CASSLLGRGQGAETQYF
CDR3 length: 17
clone size: NA
D gene: TRBD1
J gene: TRBJ2-5
V gene: TRBV11-2

CDR3 DNA: TGTGCCAGCAGTTTATTAAACCCCATTGGACTCACAGATACGCAGTATTTT
CDR3 protein: CASSLLNPIGLTDTQYF
CDR3 length: 17
clone size: NA
D gene: NA
J gene: TRBJ2-3
V gene: TRBV27

CDR3 DNA: TGCGCCAGCAGAAAGACTAGCGGGAGTTTCAACGAGCAGTACTTC
CDR3 protein: CASRKTSGSFNEQYF
CDR3 length: 15
clone size: NA
D gene: TRBD2
J gene: TRBJ2-7
V gene: TRBV5-1

CDR3 DNA: TGTGCCAGCAGCTTCGGACTGGGTAGCTCCTACAATGAGCAGTTCTTC
CDR3 protein: CASSFGLGSSYNEQFF
CDR3 length: 16
clone size: NA
D gene: NA
J gene: TRBJ2-1
V gene: TRBV7-2

CDR3 DNA: TGTGCCAGTAGTCTCACAGGGGGTCGGTCCTACGAGCAGTACTTC
CDR3 protein: CASSLTGGRSYEQYF
CDR3 length: 15
clone size: once
D gene: TRBD1
J gene: TRBJ2-7
V gene: TRBV19

CDR3 DNA: TGTGCCAGCAGCGTAGACAGGGTGCATGGCTACACCTTC
CDR3 protein: CASSVDRVHGYTF
CDR3 length: 13
clone size: once
D gene: TRBD1
J gene: TRBJ1-2
V gene: TRBV5-5

CDR3 DNA: TGTGCCAGTAGTCCCCGTCGAGGGGCCGGGGAGACCCAGTACTTC
CDR3 protein: CASSPRRGAGETQYF
CDR3 length: 15
clone size: NA
D gene: NA
J gene: TRBJ2-5
V gene: TRBV19

CDR3 DNA: TGTGCCAGCAGCCCCGGGACAGGCTTTATTAATTCACCCCTCCACTTT
CDR3 protein: CASSPGTGFINSPLHF
CDR3 length: 16
clone size: NA
D gene: TRBD1
J gene: TRBJ1-6
V gene: TRBV5-6

CDR3 DNA: TGTGCCTGGATAGAGGGGCTGTATGGCTACACCTTC
CDR3 protein: CAWIEGLYGYTF
CDR3 length: 12
clone size: NA
D gene: NA
J gene: TRBJ1-2
V gene: TRBV30

CDR3 DNA: TGTGCCAGCAGGCCGGGGACAGGGGCCCTCTATGGCTACACCTTC
CDR3 protein: CASRPGTGALYGYTF
CDR3 length: 15
clone size: NA
D gene: TRBD1
J gene: TRBJ1-2
V gene: TRBV7-2

CDR3 DNA: TGTGCCAGCAGCTTAGCATTTGGCTCTGGGGCCAACGTCCTGACTTTC
CDR3 protein: CASSLAFGSGANVLTF
CDR3 length: 16
clone size: NA
D gene: NA
J gene: TRBJ2-6
V gene: TRBV7-9

CDR3 DNA: TGTGCCATCAAGGACAGCCTCGTTAGCAATCAGCCCCAGCATTTT
CDR3 protein: CAIKDSLVSNQPQHF
CDR3 length: 15
clone size: NA
D gene: NA
J gene: TRBJ1-5
V gene: TRBV10-3

CDR3 DNA: TGCGCCAGCAGCTCAGTCCCAGGTTCGGGCACTGAAGCTTTCTTT
CDR3 protein: CASSSVPGSGTEAFF
CDR3 length: 15
clone size: NA
D gene: NA
J gene: TRBJ1-1
V gene: TRBV4-1

CDR3 DNA: TGTGCCAGCAGTCATCAGGGGCGCAATGGCTACACCTTC
CDR3 protein: CASSHQGRNGYTF
CDR3 length: 13
clone size: NA
D gene: NA
J gene: TRBJ1-2
V gene: TRBV6-5

CDR3 DNA: TGTGCCAGCAGCTTAATGGATGGCTACAATGAGCAGTTCTTC
CDR3 protein: CASSLMDGYNEQFF
CDR3 length: 14
clone size: NA
D gene: NA
J gene: TRBJ2-1
V gene: TRBV7-3